The 7 T cell receptor beta chains in this list originate from one sample, sequenced in a study of blood T cell repertoires in COVID-19. Some clones are missing from TCRdb's copy, which holds only in-frame ones; the method was immunoSEQ multiplex PCR. The sample contains about 290,000 clones, about nine tenths of which appear only once. The sequencing input was peripheral blood. The receptors derive from a woman aged 25 to 39 with COVID-19, enrolled during active disease.

The gene calls are TRBV28 and TRBJ2-7, with 7 bases that match TRBD2. The germline V gene has CDR1 MDHEN and CDR2 SYDVKM. The CDR3 spans 14 residues. V dropped 6 bases and J dropped 6; count of bases not matched to a gene: 11. This CDR3 is CASSTRGGGSEQYF. The CDR3 DNA follows: TGTGCCAGCAGCACTAGGGGCGGGGGTAGCGAGCAGTACTTC.

This clone occurred a few times. V is TRBV25-1 and J is TRBJ1-2; D gene unclear. V dropped 2 bases and J dropped 5 bases, with 12 bases sitting between them. Germline CDR1 reads MGHDK; CDR2 reads SYGVNS. The CDR3 is 14 residues long. The CDR3 nucleotides are TGTGCCAGCAGTGAAGCCGGGGTAGGGTATGGCTACACCTTC. Protein sequence: CASSEAGVGYGYTF.

The V call is TRBV7-2, the J call TRBJ1-6; tentative D call: TRBD1 (6 bases). Germline CDR1 SGHTA, CDR2 FQGNSA. This CDR3 has 15 amino acids. The V and J ends lost 0 bases and 9 bases respectively, with 12 bases between them. CDR3 protein: CASSLAGGRASPLHF. CDR3 DNA sequence: TGTGCCAGCAGCTTAGCCGGGGGGCGGGCTTCACCCCTCCACTTT. The variable domain in full, completed from reference TRBV7-2 and TRBJ1-6, reads GAGVSQSPSNKVTEKGKDVELRCDPISGHTALYWYRQSLGQGLEFLIYFQGNSAPDKSGLPSDRFSAERTGGSVSTLTIQRTQQEDSAVYLCASSLAGGRASPLHFGNGTRLTVT.

The chain uses TRBV6-5 and TRBJ1-1; no reliable D call. CDR3 size: 14 residues. In germline, CDR1 is MNHEY, CDR2 SVGAGI. V was pared by 7 bases and J by 0 bases, with 12 bases between. The CDR3 sequence: CASTGVAMNTEAFF. CDR3 sequence (DNA): TGTGCCAGCACCGGGGTCGCCATGAACACTGAAGCTTTCTTT.

This chain connects TRBV30 to TRBJ2-5, with D possibly TRBD2 on 6 matching bases. CDR3 size: 16 residues. Trimming cost V 1 base and J 4 bases, with 19 bases left between them. Germline-derived CDR1 and CDR2 are GTSNPN and SVGIG (reference sequence). The chain's CDR3 is CAWSDPRLTGGETQYF. DNA of the CDR3: TGTGCCTGGAGTGACCCCCGACTAACCGGGGGAGAGACCCAGTACTTC.

The chain links TRBV15 to TRBJ1-1, with D unclear. V was clipped by 0 bases and J by 8 bases, with 7 bases between them. The CDR3 extends over 12 amino acids. Germline V gene lookup returns CDR1 LNHNV and CDR2 YYDKDF (reference sequence). The CDR3 DNA is TGTGCCACCAGCAGAGATCGGAGGGAAGCTTTCTTT. Its protein is CATSRDRREAFF.

The chain joins TRBV4-2 to TRBJ1-4; 7 bases agree with TRBD1. CDR1 and CDR2 (germline): LGHNA, YNFKEQ. Trimming took 1 base from V and 7 from J; bases not matched to a gene: 6. The CDR3 totals 15 residues. The DNA of the CDR3 is TGTGCCAGCAGCCAAGCAAAGGGGGCGCGTGAAAAACTGTTTTTT. This sequence encodes CASSQAKGAREKLFF.